A selection of T cell receptor beta chains follows, all from one sample in a study of shared clonotypes between healthy human individuals. Sequencing used immunoSEQ multiplex PCR; TCRdb keeps in-frame clones, though not all of them. The sample has about 2 million clones, just under 95% seen once. The specimen sequenced was naive CD8+ T cells sorted from blood. The receptors were gathered from a man aged 18 to 29 in good health. Both conserved end residues are part of each CDR3. D genes are given only for firm matches. Clone sizes are given selectively: once, few, many, or a class where the clone is expanded.

J | V | size | D | CDR3 | DNA
TRBJ2-5 | TRBV14 | - | TRBD2 | CASSKGVAGGPETQYF | TGTGCCAGCAGCAAAGGGGTAGCGGGGGGCCCAGAGACCCAGTACTTC
TRBJ2-7 | TRBV9 | - | - | CASSVGQVPYEQYF | TGTGCCAGCAGCGTAGGGCAGGTCCCCTACGAGCAGTACTTC
TRBJ2-3 | TRBV18 | once | TRBD2 | CASSSPTGTSDSSPDTQYF | TGTGCCAGCTCATCACCTACCGGGACTAGTGATTCCTCTCCCGATACGCAGTATTTT
TRBJ1-4 | TRBV27 | once | - | CASSPPGQSANEKLFF | TGTGCCAGCAGTCCACCCGGACAGTCAGCTAATGAAAAACTGTTTTTT
TRBJ2-1 | TRBV4-3 | - | TRBD2 | CASSLFLVGGNNEQFF | TGCGCCAGCAGCCTGTTCTTGGTCGGGGGGAACAATGAGCAGTTCTTC
TRBJ2-2 | TRBV7-2 | - | TRBD2 | CASSLVSGSTGELFF | TGTGCCAGCAGCTTAGTAAGCGGGAGTACCGGGGAGCTGTTTTTT
TRBJ2-3 | TRBV7-9 | - | - | CASSFRRGLLITDTQYF | TGTGCCAGCAGCTTCCGTCGGGGCTTACTGATCACAGATACGCAGTATTTT
TRBJ1-2 | TRBV13 | - | - | CASSLPYRTARLKGYTF | TGTGCCAGCAGCTTACCCTATCGGACGGCCAGGTTAAAGGGCTACACCTTC
TRBJ2-4 | TRBV7-9 | once | - | CASSLVGGKNIQYF | TGTGCCAGCAGCTTAGTAGGGGGCAAAAACATTCAGTACTTC
TRBJ2-3 | TRBV7-2 | - | TRBD1 | CASSLEGQGGYGDTQYF | TGTGCCAGCAGCTTAGAAGGACAGGGGGGATATGGAGATACGCAGTATTTT
TRBJ1-6 | TRBV7-6 | once | - | CASSLAGADSPLHF | TGTGCCAGCAGCTTAGCTGGGGCAGATTCACCCCTCCACTTT
TRBJ2-5 | TRBV5-6 | - | - | CASSLGEQGAQYF | TGTGCCAGCAGCTTGGGAGAGCAAGGGGCCCAGTACTTC
TRBJ1-5 | TRBV6-1 | - | TRBD1 | CASSEDRALMEPQHF | TGTGCCAGCAGTGAGGACAGGGCCCTCATGGAGCCCCAGCATTTT
TRBJ2-7 | TRBV11-2 | - | - | CASSLDSLTYEQYF | TGTGCCAGCAGCTTAGATTCCCTGACTTACGAGCAGTACTTC
TRBJ2-5 | TRBV30 | - | - | CACKWETQYF | TGTGCCTGCAAGTGGGAGACCCAGTACTTC
TRBJ1-4 | TRBV27 | - | - | CASSSSTNEKLFF | TGTGCCAGCAGTTCTTCAACTAATGAAAAACTGTTTTTT
TRBJ1-1 | TRBV6-6 | - | - | CASSYVGADTEAFF | TGTGCCAGCAGTTACGTGGGGGCGGACACTGAAGCTTTCTTT
TRBJ2-1 | TRBV5-1 | - | - | CASSLDGTPNNEQFF | TGCGCCAGCAGCTTGGATGGGACACCTAACAATGAGCAGTTCTTC
TRBJ2-5 | TRBV18 | - | TRBD2 | CASSPGTSGGYETQYF | TGTGCCAGCTCACCCGGGACTAGCGGGGGTTATGAGACCCAGTACTTC
TRBJ2-1 | TRBV4-1 | - | TRBD1 | CASSQDQGVVYNEQFF | TGCGCCAGCAGCCAAGATCAGGGGGTGGTCTACAATGAGCAGTTCTTC
TRBJ1-4 | TRBV6-5 | few | - | CAVGEGSKLFF | TGTGCCGTCGGCGAAGGCAGCAAACTGTTTTTT
TRBJ2-1 | TRBV4-1 | - | - | CASSPVGQGRAGGSYNEQFF | TGCGCCAGCAGCCCCGTCGGACAGGGGAGGGCGGGAGGTTCCTACAATGAGCAGTTCTTC
TRBJ1-1 | TRBV7-9 | once | - | CASMITGGTEAFF | TGTGCCAGCATGATTACTGGGGGAACTGAAGCTTTCTTT
TRBJ2-7 | TRBV5-1 | - | TRBD2 | CASSQVTGLAVYEQYF | TGCGCCAGCAGCCAAGTCACGGGACTAGCGGTCTACGAGCAGTACTTC
TRBJ2-5 | TRBV7-9 | - | TRBD1 | CASSLDAGGGETQYF | TGTGCCAGCAGCTTAGACGCAGGGGGTGGGGAGACCCAGTACTTC
TRBJ1-2 | TRBV4-1 | - | TRBD1 | CASSQSQGAYSYGYTF | TGCGCCAGCAGCCAATCGCAGGGGGCGTACAGCTATGGCTACACCTTC
TRBJ2-7 | TRBV29-1 | - | TRBD1 | CSVEGPPLQGANVASSYEQYF | TGCAGCGTTGAAGGGCCCCCTTTACAGGGGGCGAATGTAGCAAGCTCCTACGAGCAGTACTTC
TRBJ1-4 | TRBV7-9 | - | - | CASSFENEKLFF | TGTGCCAGCAGCTTTGAGAATGAAAAACTGTTTTTT
TRBJ2-3 | TRBV7-9 | - | - | CASSPRSGASTDTQYF | TGTGCCAGCAGCCCCCGTTCAGGGGCGAGCACAGATACGCAGTATTTT
TRBJ2-1 | TRBV30 | - | - | CAWSPTWGNEQFF | TGTGCCTGGAGTCCCACCTGGGGCAATGAGCAGTTCTTC
TRBJ1-1 | TRBV25-1 | - | - | CASSELGKARGAFF | TGTGCCAGCAGTGAATTGGGAAAGGCACGGGGGGCTTTCTTT
TRBJ2-5 | TRBV9 | - | TRBD2 | CASSAGTSGAETQYF | TGTGCCAGCAGCGCGGGGACTAGCGGGGCAGAGACCCAGTACTTC
TRBJ2-1 | TRBV29-1 | - | TRBD1 | CSVLRDRDPFSYNEQFF | TGCAGCGTTCTCCGGGACAGGGACCCCTTTTCCTACAATGAGCAGTTCTTC
TRBJ1-1 | TRBV5-1 | - | - | CASSLSEHEAFF | TGCGCCAGCAGCTTGTCTGAGCATGAAGCTTTCTTT
TRBJ1-4 | TRBV19 | - | TRBD1 | CASSMRQGALEKLFF | TGTGCCAGTAGTATGAGACAGGGGGCGCTTGAAAAACTGTTTTTT